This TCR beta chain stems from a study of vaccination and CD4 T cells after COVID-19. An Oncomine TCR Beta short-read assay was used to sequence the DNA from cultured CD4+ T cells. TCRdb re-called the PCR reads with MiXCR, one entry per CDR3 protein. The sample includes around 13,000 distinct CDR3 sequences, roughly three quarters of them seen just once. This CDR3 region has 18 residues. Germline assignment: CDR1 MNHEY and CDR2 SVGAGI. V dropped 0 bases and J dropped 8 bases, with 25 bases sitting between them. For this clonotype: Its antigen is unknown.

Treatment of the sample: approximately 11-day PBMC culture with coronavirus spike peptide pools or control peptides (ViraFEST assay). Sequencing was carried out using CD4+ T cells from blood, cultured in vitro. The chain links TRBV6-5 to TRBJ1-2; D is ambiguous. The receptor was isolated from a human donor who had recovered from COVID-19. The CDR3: CASSYSRHTTRIQSGYTF. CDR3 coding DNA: TGTGCCAGCAGTTACTCCAGGCACACCACCCGAATTCAGTCCGGCTACACCTTC.